These 13 T cell receptor beta chains share one sample of origin, sequenced in a study of T cell repertoires in cytomegalovirus infection. MiXCR, run by TCRdb on the reads, gives a single entry per CDR3 protein. The top ten clones hold roughly 13% of a sample with about 450,000 distinct CDR3 sequences, approximately 33% of them seen once. Sequencing input: PBMCs. All receptors derive from a human donor in good health (CMV status not recorded). Some clones in this sample may be carry-over from other donors' samples.

The rearrangement links TRBV2 to TRBJ2-3, with D perhaps TRBD2 (6 bases). The CDR3 has 15 amino acids. Trimming removed 6 bases from V and 1 base from J, with 14 bases in between. CDR1 SNHLY and CDR2 FYNNEI come from the germline V gene. This chain's CDR3 is CASRDGGVGTDTQYF. The CDR3 nucleotides read TGTGCCAGCAGAGACGGAGGGGTCGGCACAGATACGCAGTATTTT.

This clonotype showed up many times. The chain employs TRBV7-8 and TRBJ2-7; perhaps D is TRBD1 or TRBD2 (6 bases each). Trimming cost V 2 bases and J 2 bases, with 16 bases left between them. This CDR3 region has 16 residues. The germline gives CDR1 SGHVS, CDR2 FQNEAQ. The CDR3, as DNA: TGTGCCAGCAGCTTAAGTGCGGGACACACCGCCTACGAGCAGTACTTC. Translating it yields CASSLSAGHTAYEQYF.

This clonotype was picked up many times. V is TRBV7-3 and J is TRBJ2-3, with TRBD2 as a possible D gene (7 bases). CDR3 size: 14 residues. Looked up from germline, CDR1 is SGHTA and CDR2 is FQGTGA. V lost 5 bases and J 8 bases, leaving 17 bases between the germline ends. The CDR3, as DNA: TGTGCCAGCAGCCCCCTTTCGGGGGGCGGTACGCAGTATTTT. Translation gives CASSPLSGGGTQYF.

There are a few counts of this clonotype. The chain employs TRBV7-9 and TRBJ2-7; TRBD1 matches at 7 bases. The CDR3 has 12 residues. Germline V lookup: CDR1 SEHNR, CDR2 FQNEAQ (reference sequence). V gave up 5 bases and J gave up 5 bases; unmatched junction bases: 3. CDR3: CASSRQGDEQYF. CDR3 DNA sequence: TGTGCCAGCAGCAGACAGGGTGACGAGCAGTACTTC.

This rearrangement joins TRBV28 to TRBJ2-1; tentatively, D is TRBD1 (5 bases). Germline assignment: CDR1 MDHEN and CDR2 SYDVKM. V was cut by 5 bases and J by 0 bases, with 23 bases left in between. This CDR3 comprises 19 residues. In DNA, the CDR3 is TGTGCCAGCAGTCCCACGGCCGGGCGGTGGGGCCTCTCCTACAATGAGCAGTTCTTC. Protein product: CASSPTAGRWGLSYNEQFF.

This clonotype has ten or more counts. The chain joins TRBV20-1 to TRBJ1-2; D possibly corresponds to TRBD1 (6 bases). This CDR3 contains 12 residues. Germline values: CDR1 DFQATT, CDR2 SNEGSKA (reference sequence). With 3 bases removed from V and 2 bases from J, the gap between germline ends came to 7 bases. This chain's CDR3 is CSARTGNYGYTF. DNA of the CDR3: TGCAGTGCTAGGACAGGCAACTATGGCTACACCTTC.

This clonotype came up a few times. V is TRBV7-2 and J is TRBJ2-5; TRBD2 aligns across 8 bases. The CDR3 is made up of 15 amino acids. Germline assignment: CDR1 SGHTA and CDR2 FQGNSA. With V trimmed by 2 bases and J by 5 bases, 7 bases remained unmatched. CDR3 residues: CASSLTRRGVETQYF. Written as DNA, the CDR3 is TGTGCCAGCAGCTTAACCCGGCGGGGGGTCGAGACCCAGTACTTC.

The genes are TRBV11-3 and TRBJ1-1, with D uncertain. The V gene lost 5 bases and the J gene lost 2 bases, with 9 bases spanning the gap. From germline, CDR1 is SGHNT and CDR2 YENEEA. CDR3 length equals 13 residues. The CDR3 reads CASSEDHNTEAFF. The CDR3 region has the DNA TGTGCCAGCAGCGAGGACCACAACACTGAAGCTTTCTTT.

The rearrangement uses TRBV25-1 and TRBJ1-1, with D possibly being TRBD1 (5 bases). Trimming stripped 2 bases from V and 9 bases from J, with 10 bases between. The CDR3 sequence is 12 residues long. Germline CDR1 and CDR2: MGHDK and SYGVNS. The CDR3 DNA follows: TGTGCCAGCAGTGAAGAGGCAGGGAAAGCTTTCTTT. Amino acid sequence: CASSEEAGKAFF.

The chain links TRBV20-1 to TRBJ2-7, with 8 bases identical to TRBD2. The CDR3 spans 15 residues. Germline-derived CDR1 and CDR2 are DFQATT and SNEGSKA (reference sequence). V was pared by 0 bases and J by 3 bases, with 7 bases of the junction left unmatched. CDR3 protein: CSARDLTSELYEQYF. The CDR3 region has the DNA TGCAGTGCTAGAGATTTGACTAGCGAACTCTACGAGCAGTACTTC.

V is TRBV28 and J is TRBJ2-1; the match to TRBD2 covers 7 bases. The CDR3 is made up of 16 amino acids. Germline lookup yields CDR1 MDHEN and CDR2 SYDVKM. Trimming removed 3 bases from V and 2 bases from J; junction bases left unmatched: 7. The CDR3 DNA reads TGTGCCAGCAGTTTCGTTCCTAGCGGACCCTACAATGAGCAGTTCTTC. Encoded protein: CASSFVPSGPYNEQFF. Supplemented by reference TRBV28 and TRBJ2-1, the full variable domain reads DVKVTQSSRYLVKRTGEKVFLECVQDMDHENMFWYRQDPGLGLRLIYFSYDVKMKEKGDIPEGYSVSREKKERFSLILESASTNQTSMYLCASSFVPSGPYNEQFFGPGTRLTVL.

The rearrangement uses TRBV2 and TRBJ2-1; 9 nucleotides align to TRBD1. Per germline, CDR1 SNHLY and CDR2 FYNNEI. Losses at the gene ends were 4 bases for V and 7 bases for J; bases not matched to a gene: 11. This CDR3 has 16 residues. The CDR3 DNA follows: TGTGCCAGCAGTGTGGTGGGGACAGGGACCAGAAATGAGCAGTTCTTC. It yields the protein CASSVVGTGTRNEQFF.

This rearrangement joins TRBV28 to TRBJ1-6, with D unresolved. The CDR3 is made up of 14 amino acids. The V gene's germline CDR1 is MDHEN and CDR2 SYDVKM. The ends were cut back, 6 bases at V and 6 bases at J, with 12 bases in the middle. CDR3 nucleotides: TGTGCCAGCAGACCTTTCCCTTCTAATTCACCCCTCCACTTT. The encoded protein is CASRPFPSNSPLHF.